A single sample is the source of the 32 T cell receptor beta chains below, sequenced in a study of cytomegalovirus exposure and HLA in healthy donors. Primers for the PCR totalled 60 Vbeta and 13 Jbeta. Data came from immunoSEQ multiplex PCR; TCRdb stores just in-frame clones and leaves some out. The sample includes approximately 100,000 clones, over 75% seen only once; the top ten take approximately 2%. Sequencing used PBMCs. The source of these receptors is a man aged 18 to 30 in good health and CMV-seronegative.

Only a few counts were recorded for this clone. V and J are TRBV6-6 and TRBJ1-5; D remains ambiguous. The germline gives CDR1 MNHNY, CDR2 SVGAGI (reference sequence). The CDR3 contains 13 residues. V gave up 2 bases and J gave up 7 bases, with 9 bases separating them. CDR3 DNA sequence: TGTGCCAGCAGTTACCTGAGGGAGCAGCCCCAGCATTTT. It yields the protein CASSYLREQPQHF.

The chain is built from TRBV4-1 and TRBJ1-1, with D perhaps matching TRBD1 (6 bases). V was shortened by 0 bases and J by 1 base, with 9 bases between the two germline ends. Per the germline V gene, CDR1 is MGHRA and CDR2 is YSYEKL. The CDR3 has 15 amino acids. CDR3 protein: CASSQDEQGNTEAFF. The CDR3 nucleotides are TGCGCCAGCAGCCAAGACGAACAGGGGAACACTGAAGCTTTCTTT.

The chain employs TRBV7-2 and TRBJ1-2; 10 bases map to TRBD1. The CDR3 consists of 16 residues. Germline values: CDR1 SGHTA, CDR2 FQGNSA. V gave up 6 bases and J gave up 4 bases; unmatched junction bases: 11. CDR3 protein: CASSSGQGTRVYGYTF. The CDR3 bases are TGTGCCAGCAGTTCGGGACAGGGGACTCGGGTCTATGGCTACACCTTC.

CDR3 sequence reads: CASSILGTGGSGNTIYF. The DNA of the CDR3 is TGTGCCAGTAGTATCCTTGGGACAGGGGGATCGGGAAACACCATATATTTT. The V call is TRBV19, the J call TRBJ1-3, with TRBD1 matching 11 bases. Germline trimming cut 3 bases from V and 4 bases from J; bases unmatched to any gene: 8. CDR3 length: 17 residues. Germline values: CDR1 LNHDA, CDR2 SQIVND (reference sequence). Full variable domain (outside the CDR3, taken from reference TRBV19 and TRBJ1-3): DGGITQSPKYLFRKEGQNVTLSCEQNLNHDAMYWYRQDPGQGLRLIYYSQIVNDFQKGDIAEGYSVSREKKESFPLTVTSAQKNPTAFYLCASSILGTGGSGNTIYFGEGSWLTVV.

V and J are TRBV10-2 and TRBJ2-1, with D hard to call. The CDR3 consists of 14 residues. Germline loops: CDR1 WSHSY, CDR2 SAAADI. Trimming took 5 bases from V and 2 from J, leaving 10 bases between them. The chain's CDR3 is CASSSSLAYNEQFF. The CDR3 DNA sequence: TGCGCCAGCAGTTCAAGCCTGGCCTACAATGAGCAGTTCTTC.

The rearrangement joins TRBV15 to TRBJ2-7; 8 nucleotides align to TRBD1. Unmatched junction bases numbered 3, after V lost 0 bases and J lost 2 bases. The CDR3 spans 15 residues. Germline loops: CDR1 LNHNV, CDR2 YYDKDF (reference sequence). Here the CDR3 reads CATSRDPGGPYEQYF. The CDR3 region has the DNA TGTGCCACCAGCAGAGATCCAGGGGGCCCCTACGAGCAGTACTTC.

The V and J genes are TRBV7-9 and TRBJ2-5, with TRBD1 identical over 11 bases. CDR3 length equals 15 residues. Per the germline V gene, CDR1 is SEHNR and CDR2 is FQNEAQ (reference sequence). Trimming at V came to 1 base and at J to 5 bases, leaving 3 bases not matched to a gene. For the CDR3, the DNA is TGTGCCAGCAGCTTAGGAGGGACAGGGGGGGAGACCCAGTACTTC. Amino acid sequence: CASSLGGTGGETQYF.

The CDR3 region is CASSSQGAAYNEQFF. CDR3 DNA sequence: TGTGCCAGCAGCTCCCAGGGGGCGGCTTACAATGAGCAGTTCTTC. The chain couples TRBV7-9 to TRBJ2-1, with 8 bases identical to TRBD1. This CDR3 comprises 15 residues. With 4 bases clipped from V and 4 bases from J, the junction kept 6 bases outside the gene matches. The germline CDR1 and CDR2 sequences are SEHNR and FQNEAQ (reference sequence).

This sequence joins TRBV15 and TRBJ2-7; D is possibly TRBD2 (5 bases). Trimming pared 0 bases from V and 2 bases from J, leaving 8 bases between. The CDR3 runs 14 residues. Germline V gene data show CDR1 as LNHNV and CDR2 as YYDKDF (reference sequence). CDR3 sequence: CATSRDRTAYEQYF. The CDR3 coding sequence is TGTGCCACCAGCAGAGATCGGACTGCCTACGAGCAGTACTTC.

The V gene is TRBV27, the J gene TRBJ2-1, with TRBD2 matching over 7 bases. The germline CDR1 and CDR2 sequences are MNHEY and SMNVEV (reference sequence). Trimming cost V 7 bases and J 10 bases; bases outside gene matches: 7. The CDR3 extends over 12 amino acids. In nucleotides, the CDR3 is TGTGCCAGCACCAAGGGCGGGAGCGAGCAGTTCTTC. Its protein is CASTKGGSEQFF.

On this clone itself: A read error may account for a junction end that differs from germline. This rearrangement joins TRBV7-9 to TRBJ2-5; D is ambiguous. CDR3 length: 12 amino acids. Germline-derived CDR1 and CDR2 are SEHNR and FQNEAQ (reference sequence). This chain's CDR3 is CSSRRFEETQYF. The CDR3, as DNA: TGTTCCAGCAGGCGGTTTGAAGAGACCCAGTACTTC. The whole variable domain, remainder taken from reference TRBV7-9 and TRBJ2-5, is DTGVSQNPRHKITKRGQNVTFRCDPISEHNRLYWYRQTLGQGPEFLTYFQNEAQLEKSRLLSDRFSAERPKGSFSTLEIQRTEQGDSAMYLCSSRRFEETQYFGPGTRLLVL.

There are a few counts of this clone. The J gene is TRBJ2-5, the V gene TRBV5-1; 12 nucleotides align to TRBD2. The CDR3 consists of 16 residues. Germline V gives CDR1 SGHRS, CDR2 YFSETQ. V lost 0 bases and J lost 2; bases outside the gene matches: 2. CDR3 region: CASSLVTSGGQETQYF. In DNA, the CDR3 is TGCGCCAGCAGCTTGGTCACTAGCGGGGGGCAAGAGACCCAGTACTTC.

This clone was seen a single time. The V and J genes are TRBV9 and TRBJ2-3; D is possibly TRBD2 (6 bases). Deletions cut 4 bases from V and 2 bases from J, with 20 bases between. Germline V gene lookup returns CDR1 SGDLS and CDR2 YYNGEE. The CDR3 covers 17 residues. CDR3 loop: CASSPEWGGMLTDTQYF. CDR3 in DNA: TGTGCCAGCAGCCCTGAGTGGGGCGGGATGCTCACAGATACGCAGTATTTT.

This sequence joins TRBV6-5 and TRBJ2-5; a possible D gene is TRBD2 (6 bases). Germline-derived CDR1 and CDR2 are MNHEY and SVGAGI. V dropped 5 bases and J dropped 5 bases, with 18 bases sitting between them. CDR3 length: 15 residues. The CDR3 sequence is CASSPGTGPQETQYF. The DNA for the CDR3 is TGTGCCAGCAGTCCTGGGACTGGGCCCCAGGAGACCCAGTACTTC.

This chain connects TRBV7-3 to TRBJ2-1; D is possibly TRBD2 (6 bases). V was shortened by 1 base and J by 4 bases, with 11 bases between the two germline ends. The CDR3 is 15 residues long. CDR1 and CDR2 from the germline V gene are SGHTA and FQGTGA. CDR3 amino acids: CASSLNPGEYNEQFF. CDR3 nucleotide sequence: TGTGCCAGCAGCTTAAATCCGGGGGAGTACAATGAGCAGTTCTTC.

The V and J genes are TRBV12-5 and TRBJ1-4; 9 bases are a match to TRBD1. CDR1 and CDR2 from the germline V gene are LGHNT and FRNRAP. The CDR3 length is 15 residues. V trimming: 0 bases; J trimming: 8 bases; junction bases outside the gene matches: 4. CDR3 bases: TGTGCTAGTGGTTTGGTACAGGGGGCTAGCGAAAAACTGTTTTTT. It codes for CASGLVQGASEKLFF.

The chain joins TRBV7-6 to TRBJ1-5; D perhaps matches TRBD1 (6 bases). Trimming took off 4 bases at V and 8 bases at J, with 24 bases between the two ends. Germline CDR1 reads SGHVS; CDR2 reads FNYEAQ. CDR3 length: 17 amino acids. This CDR3 is CASSSIGTRDKEEPQHF. For the CDR3, the DNA is TGTGCCAGCAGCTCCATCGGAACCCGGGACAAGGAAGAGCCCCAGCATTTT.

This chain links TRBV19 with TRBJ1-4; 9 nucleotides agree with TRBD1. V was pared by 3 bases and J by 13 bases, with 18 bases of the junction left unmatched. The CDR3 contains 17 residues. Germline assignment: CDR1 LNHDA and CDR2 SQIVND (reference sequence). Written as DNA, the CDR3 is TGTGCCAGTAGTATTGTTGTCGGGGACAGGGTGGCGCAGATACTGTTTTTT. Its protein is CASSIVVGDRVAQILFF.

This clone came up once. J is TRBJ1-1 and V is TRBV27; TRBD1 might be the D (6 bases). Trimming cost V 11 bases and J 6 bases, with 28 bases left between them. The CDR3 sequence is 16 residues long. Germline V gene data show CDR1 as MNHEY and CDR2 as SMNVEV (reference sequence). CDR3 in amino acids: CAGDAHRAVISSEAFF. The CDR3 DNA is TGTGCCGGAGATGCTCACAGGGCGGTTATCTCGTCTGAAGCTTTCTTT.

V usage is TRBV5-4 and J usage is TRBJ2-3, with TRBD2 matching over 12 bases. Germline CDR1 is SGHNT and CDR2 is YYREEE (reference sequence). With 0 bases clipped from V and 3 bases from J, the junction kept 8 bases outside the gene matches. This CDR3 contains 18 residues. Here the CDR3 DNA reads TGTGCCAGCAGCTTGGGCGGCCCTCTAGCGGGGGGGACAGATACGCAGTATTTT. Translation gives CASSLGGPLAGGTDTQYF.

The V call is TRBV5-1, the J call TRBJ1-4; 9 nucleotides line up with TRBD1. There are 15 residues in the CDR3. Germline V gene sequence: CDR1 SGHRS, CDR2 YFSETQ. Trimming removed 2 bases from V and 6 bases from J; junction bases left unmatched: 5. In DNA form, the CDR3 reads TGCGCCAGCAGCTTAGGACAGGGGAGGGATGAAAAACTGTTTTTT. This codes for CASSLGQGRDEKLFF.

V and J are TRBV7-8 and TRBJ2-3; 8 bases are a match to TRBD2. Germline V lookup: CDR1 SGHVS, CDR2 FQNEAQ. This CDR3 has 15 residues. V shed 2 bases, J shed 1 base, and the junction held 2 bases outside the gene matches. The CDR3 loop is CASSLTSGRTDTQYF. CDR3 nucleotides: TGTGCCAGCAGCTTAACTAGCGGACGCACAGATACGCAGTATTTT.

The chain carries TRBV19 and TRBJ2-7; D possibly corresponds to TRBD2 (5 bases). Germline-derived CDR1 and CDR2 are LNHDA and SQIVND (reference sequence). V was clipped by 5 bases and J by 2 bases, with 13 bases between them. The CDR3 has 14 residues. CDR3: CASSAGLKTYEQYF. The CDR3 DNA is TGTGCCAGTAGTGCTGGACTGAAAACCTACGAGCAGTACTTC. Together with reference TRBV19 and TRBJ2-7, the CDR3 gives the full variable domain: DGGITQSPKYLFRKEGQNVTLSCEQNLNHDAMYWYRQDPGQGLRLIYYSQIVNDFQKGDIAEGYSVSREKKESFPLTVTSAQKNPTAFYLCASSAGLKTYEQYFGPGTRLTVT.

The gene calls are TRBV27 and TRBJ2-3; 13 nucleotides line up with TRBD2. The CDR3 runs 17 residues. V shed 7 bases and J 0 bases; nucleotides not matched to a gene: 7. Per germline, CDR1 MNHEY and CDR2 SMNVEV (reference sequence). The CDR3 is CASTHRGLAGSTDTQYF. CDR3 coding DNA: TGTGCCAGCACTCATAGGGGACTAGCGGGGAGCACAGATACGCAGTATTTT.

The chain has TRBV10-2 and TRBJ2-5; perhaps TRBD2 as D (8 bases). CDR1 WSHSY and CDR2 SAAADI come from the germline V gene. Trimming left V 5 bases short and J 2 bases short, with 21 bases between. The CDR3 extends over 17 amino acids. CDR3 coding DNA: TGCGCCAGCAGTATAACCGGGACTAGGGGGCCTCAAGAGACCCAGTACTTC. Translating it yields CASSITGTRGPQETQYF.

The chain combines TRBV4-2 with TRBJ1-1; maybe TRBD1 (6 bases). This CDR3 region has 16 residues. Trimming cost V 4 bases and J 0 bases, with 15 bases left between them. Germline assignment: CDR1 LGHNA and CDR2 YNFKEQ. The CDR3 loop is CASSPPRGDMNTEAFF. The CDR3 region has the DNA TGTGCCAGCAGCCCCCCACGAGGGGACATGAACACTGAAGCTTTCTTT.

This clone is a singleton in its sample. The chain employs TRBV10-3 and TRBJ1-2; 7 bases fit TRBD1. The CDR3 is 15 residues long. Germline trimming cut 7 bases from V and 0 bases from J; bases unmatched to any gene: 8. Germline CDR1 ENHRY, CDR2 SYGVKD. The CDR3 sequence is CAIKGAVLTNYGYTF. CDR3 nucleotides: TGTGCCATCAAGGGGGCGGTTCTAACTAACTATGGCTACACCTTC.

This clone was picked up a small number of times. The chain joins TRBV6-6 to TRBJ1-1; D is unresolved. Germline V CDR1 and CDR2: MNHNY, SVGAGI (reference sequence). V was shortened by 7 bases and J by 5 bases, with 8 bases between the two germline ends. The CDR3 totals 11 residues. The CDR3 is CASTRVTEAFF. The CDR3 DNA reads TGTGCCAGCACGAGGGTAACTGAAGCTTTCTTT.

The chain uses TRBV6-1 and TRBJ2-1; 11 bases match TRBD2. The germline V gene has CDR1 MNHNS and CDR2 SASEGT. The CDR3 has 14 residues. V was pared by 5 bases and J by 6 bases, with 3 bases of the junction left unmatched. CDR3 sequence: CASSLAGGPNEQFF. The CDR3 DNA reads TGTGCCAGCAGTTTAGCGGGGGGGCCCAATGAGCAGTTCTTC.

The V gene is TRBV29-1, the J gene TRBJ1-2; possibly TRBD1 for D (5 bases). V shed 2 bases and J shed 2 bases, with 18 bases lying between them. CDR1 and CDR2 (germline): SQVTM, ANQGSEA. This CDR3 has 16 residues. The CDR3 DNA sequence: TGCAGCGTTGAATCCCCGACAGAAAGATCCAACTATGGCTACACCTTC. Translation: CSVESPTERSNYGYTF. Supplemented by reference TRBV29-1 and TRBJ1-2, the full variable domain reads SAVISQKPSRDICQRGTSLTIQCQVDSQVTMMFWYRQQPGQSLTLIATANQGSEATYESGFVIDKFPISRPNLTFSTLTVSNMSPEDSSIYLCSVESPTERSNYGYTFGSGTRLTVV.

The chain has TRBV11-2 and TRBJ1-1; TRBD1 aligns across 9 bases. This CDR3 spans 17 amino acids. Germline V gives CDR1 SGHAT, CDR2 FQNNGV. Trimming cost V 5 bases and J 0 bases; bases outside gene matches: 10. DNA for the CDR3: TGTGCCAGCAGCACTGGGACAGGGAATCCTTTGAACACTGAAGCTTTCTTT. Protein sequence: CASSTGTGNPLNTEAFF.

This clone was observed once. The V call is TRBV15, the J call TRBJ1-1; no clear D. Germline V lookup: CDR1 LNHNV, CDR2 YYDKDF (reference sequence). Trimming shortened V by 4 bases and J by 1 base, and 7 bases separated the two germline ends. CDR3 size: 13 residues. This CDR3 is CATSIDTNTEAFF. The CDR3 coding sequence is TGTGCCACCAGCATCGACACGAACACTGAAGCTTTCTTT.